The clone carrying this T cell receptor beta chain occurred a few times. This sample was taken from a study of T-cell reconstitution after alpha-beta-depleted transplantation in children. Deletions cut 8 bases from V and 3 bases from J, with 14 bases between. The CDR3 loop spans 14 amino acids. The germline gives CDR1 MNHNS, CDR2 SASEGT. Construction of the TCRbeta library involved unique molecular identifiers. MiXCR, run by TCRdb on the PCR reads, gives a single entry per CDR3 protein. The sample has approximately 340,000 distinct CDR3 sequences, 10% seen once. V and J are TRBV6-1 and TRBJ2-4, with D possibly being TRBD1 (6 bases). The source is a human donor who donated a stem cell graft to a child with acute lymphoblastic leukemia. Sequencing was performed on PBMCs from the stem cell graft donor, taken from the stem cell graft. For the CDR3, the DNA is TGTGCCAGCTCACTAGGACAGTTCAAAAACATTCAGTACTTC. It encodes CASSLGQFKNIQYF.